This T cell receptor beta chain derives from a study of blood T cell repertoires in COVID-19. Across the whole study: Sites in the United States, Italy and Spain provided acute and convalescent COVID-19 samples. From T cells, B-cell-depleted T cells, or PBMCs came the material, which was cDNA or gDNA.

This clone appeared many times. In the source study's methods: Estimated nucleated cell counts came from reference gene primer amplification. Libraries were prepared by immunoSEQ multiplex PCR; TCRdb keeps only in-frame clonotypes and omits some of them. V and J calls and clone size are copied from that table; D and trimming were computed from the DNA. The sample consists of 200,000 or so clones, 80% to 90% of them appearing once. This clonotype was sampled from a man aged 55 to 69 with acute or convalescent COVID-19. Sequencing was done on a sample of peripheral blood.

CDR3 protein: CASSLEQNQPQHF. As DNA, the CDR3 is TGCGCCAGCAGCTTGGAACAAAATCAGCCCCAGCATTTT. V usage is TRBV5-1 and J usage is TRBJ1-5; no firm D call. Germline loops: CDR1 SGHRS, CDR2 YFSETQ. V lost 0 bases and J 4 bases, leaving 5 bases between the germline ends. This CDR3 spans 13 amino acids.